The 8 T cell receptor beta chains given below trace back to one sample, sequenced in a study of T-cell memory formation after mild COVID-19. Each CDR3 protein is one row after TCRdb ran MiXCR on the 5' RACE reads. The sample lists roughly 600,000 distinct CDR3 sequences; 15% to 20% were seen once. What was sequenced was PBMCs or a T cell subset sorted from them (not recorded which). These receptor sequences come from an adult woman who had mild COVID-19 (a few samples of this study predate the infection). Cell type and time point are not known.

V is TRBV7-9 and J is TRBJ1-6, with TRBD1 matching over 10 bases. The germline V gene encodes CDR1 SEHNR and CDR2 FQNEAQ (reference sequence). The CDR3 is made up of 13 amino acids. V lost 5 bases to trimming and J lost 10 bases; unmatched junction nucleotides: 2. The CDR3: CASSPDRGSPLHF. The CDR3 coding sequence is TGTGCCAGCAGCCCGGACAGGGGGTCACCCCTCCACTTT. The full variable domain, its missing parts supplied by reference TRBV7-9 and TRBJ1-6, is DTGVSQNPRHKITKRGQNVTFRCDPISEHNRLYWYRQTLGQGPEFLTYFQNEAQLEKSRLLSDRFSAERPKGSFSTLEIQRTEQGDSAMYLCASSPDRGSPLHFGNGTRLTVT.

This clonotype was detected only a few times. The chain combines TRBV5-1 with TRBJ2-5; no clear D. Germline lookup yields CDR1 SGHRS and CDR2 YFSETQ. V was trimmed by 0 bases and J by 2 bases, leaving 11 bases between them. CDR3 length: 15 amino acids. CDR3 in DNA: TGCGCCAGCAGCTTGGGGGATGGGTTACAAGAGACCCAGTACTTC. Amino acid sequence: CASSLGDGLQETQYF.

The rearrangement links TRBV24-1 to TRBJ2-1; maybe TRBD1 (7 bases). In germline, CDR1 is KGHDR, CDR2 SFDVKD. The CDR3 sequence is 19 residues long. V dropped 6 bases and J dropped 3 bases, with 26 bases sitting between them. In DNA, the CDR3 is TGTGCCACCAGTTTTGGGAAGCACAACGGGCGGGACAGCTACAATGAGCAGTTCTTC. Translating it yields CATSFGKHNGRDSYNEQFF.

This clonotype was seen many times. This chain links TRBV7-9 with TRBJ2-7; 11 bases map to TRBD1. Germline V lookup: CDR1 SEHNR, CDR2 FQNEAQ (reference sequence). V shed 5 bases, J shed 3 bases, and the junction held 9 bases outside the gene matches. The CDR3 contains 16 residues. The CDR3 nucleotides are TGTGCCAGCAGCACCCGGGCCGGGACAGGGGGCTACGAGCAGTACTTC. This sequence encodes CASSTRAGTGGYEQYF.

This clonotype was seen a handful of times. The V gene is TRBV5-1, the J gene TRBJ1-1; tentative D call: TRBD1 (5 bases). The CDR3 consists of 15 residues. The germline V gene has CDR1 SGHRS and CDR2 YFSETQ. The V gene lost 4 bases and the J gene lost 5 bases, with 18 bases spanning the gap. The CDR3 reads CASSRGGNVETEAFF. In nucleotides, the CDR3 is TGCGCCAGCAGCCGGGGGGGTAATGTGGAAACTGAAGCTTTCTTT.

This clonotype was picked up many times. The genes are TRBV20-1 and TRBJ2-2; either TRBD1 or TRBD2 may supply D (6 bases each). This CDR3 contains 16 residues. Trimming shortened V by 3 bases and J by 3 bases, and 17 bases separated the two germline ends. CDR1 is DFQATT, CDR2 SNEGSKA, per germline (reference sequence). The CDR3 is CSASTFGGGDTGELFF. DNA of the CDR3: TGCAGTGCTAGTACATTCGGGGGCGGGGACACCGGGGAGCTGTTTTTT.

This rearrangement joins TRBV30 to TRBJ2-7; no reliable D call. The CDR3 totals 10 residues. CDR1 GTSNPN and CDR2 SVGIG come from the germline V gene (reference sequence). The germline V and J ends were trimmed by 5 bases and 1 base, with 3 bases remaining between them. The CDR3 region has the DNA TGTGCCTGGGGGTCCTACGAGCAGTACTTC. Its protein product is CAWGSYEQYF.

J is TRBJ1-2 and V is TRBV7-2; D is perhaps TRBD1 (5 bases). Looked up from germline, CDR1 is SGHTA and CDR2 is FQGNSA. Trimming removed 4 bases at V and 1 base at J, with 13 bases between. This CDR3 has 15 amino acids. CDR3 sequence: CASSSTGRINYGYTF. Here the CDR3 DNA reads TGTGCCAGCAGCTCCACGGGACGGATTAACTATGGCTACACCTTC.